The 9 T cell receptor beta chains listed next were all sequenced from one sample in a study of T cell changes during pregnancy in multiple sclerosis. Assay used: immunoSEQ multiplex PCR; TCRdb lists only in-frame clones, some missing. The sample lists some 70,000 clones, about nine tenths occurring once. This specimen consisted of peripheral blood, obtained in the third trimester of pregnancy. Receptors originate from a female donor with multiple sclerosis, enrolled in a pregnancy study.

The chain carries TRBV18 and TRBJ2-5, with D tentatively TRBD1 (5 bases). CDR1 is KGHSH and CDR2 is LQKENI in the germline V gene. This CDR3 contains 15 residues. Trimming took off 1 base at V and 2 bases at J, with 11 bases between the two ends. The CDR3 region is CASSPRGAYQETQYF. The CDR3 DNA is TGTGCCAGCTCACCACGGGGCGCGTATCAAGAGACCCAGTACTTC. The complete variable domain, with remaining parts taken from reference TRBV18 and TRBJ2-5, reads NAGVMQNPRHLVRRRGQEARLRCSPMKGHSHVYWYRQLPEEGLKFMVYLQKENIIDESGMPKERFSAEFPKEGPSILRIQQVVRGDSAAYFCASSPRGAYQETQYFGPGTRLLVL.

The chain has TRBV25-1 and TRBJ1-5; TRBD1 is a possible D gene (6 bases). The CDR3 length is 14 residues. Trimming shortened V by 4 bases and J by 6 bases, and 13 bases separated the two germline ends. Germline assignment: CDR1 MGHDK and CDR2 SYGVNS. CDR3 in DNA: TGTGCCAGCAGTGGGGACAAGGCTTTTCAGCCCCAGCATTTT. Translation: CASSGDKAFQPQHF.

The chain combines TRBV11-2 with TRBJ1-2, with D maybe TRBD1 (5 bases). The CDR3 spans 14 residues. Trimming stripped 5 bases from V and 5 bases from J, with 15 bases between. From germline, CDR1 is SGHAT and CDR2 FQNNGV. CDR3 sequence reads: CASSHTGGWYGYTF. The CDR3 coding sequence is TGTGCCAGCAGCCATACGGGGGGGTGGTATGGCTACACCTTC.

V is TRBV27 and J is TRBJ2-2; a weak D match, TRBD2 (6 bases). Germline V gene data show CDR1 as MNHEY and CDR2 as SMNVEV (reference sequence). The CDR3 runs to 14 residues. V gave up 3 bases and J gave up 3 bases, with 8 bases separating them. As DNA, the CDR3 is TGTGCCAGCAGTTTGGGACTGTACACCGGGGAGCTGTTTTTT. This translates into CASSLGLYTGELFF.

This chain links TRBV9 with TRBJ1-1; D is unresolved. V was clipped by 1 base and J by 0 bases, with 13 bases between them. Germline V gene sequence: CDR1 SGDLS, CDR2 YYNGEE. The CDR3 extends over 16 amino acids. CDR3 sequence (DNA): TGTGCCAGCAGCGTATCAACAGACGATATGAACACTGAAGCTTTCTTT. This sequence encodes CASSVSTDDMNTEAFF.

The V gene is TRBV7-9, the J gene TRBJ1-5, with a tentative D call TRBD1 (5 bases). The CDR3 consists of 16 residues. Germline V gene sequence: CDR1 SEHNR, CDR2 FQNEAQ (reference sequence). V gave up 0 bases and J gave up 2 bases, with 11 bases separating them. The CDR3 nucleotides are TGTGCCAGCAGCTTAGCGGACAAAGGAGGCAATCAGCCCCAGCATTTT. It yields the protein CASSLADKGGNQPQHF.

V is TRBV4-1 and J is TRBJ1-4, with D uncertain. Germline V gene data show CDR1 as MGHRA and CDR2 as YSYEKL. The CDR3 runs 15 residues. V was pared by 0 bases and J by 6 bases, with 11 bases between. The CDR3 DNA reads as TGCGCCAGCAGCCAAGAAGGCGGCATTGATGAAAAACTGTTTTTT. It is translated as CASSQEGGIDEKLFF.

This clone showed up just once. The chain links TRBV10-3 to TRBJ2-7; D not resolved. Germline V gene sequence: CDR1 ENHRY, CDR2 SYGVKD. The CDR3 runs to 12 residues. Trimming cost V 8 bases and J 5 bases, with 13 bases left between them. This CDR3 is CAIRQATDEQYF. In DNA form, the CDR3 reads TGTGCCATCCGCCAGGCGACCGACGAGCAGTACTTC.

The chain carries TRBV2 and TRBJ2-2, with 12 bases aligning to TRBD2. J lost 6 bases, V lost 6 bases, and 5 bases had no gene match. This CDR3 spans 15 amino acids. In germline, CDR1 is SNHLY, CDR2 FYNNEI. Written as DNA, the CDR3 is TGTGCCAGCAGCGGACTAGCGGGAATCCCCGGGGAGCTGTTTTTT. This gives the protein CASSGLAGIPGELFF. The variable domain in full, with the rest retrieved from reference TRBV2 and TRBJ2-2, is EPEVTQTPSHQVTQMGQEVILRCVPISNHLYFYWYRQILGQKVEFLVSFYNNEISEKSEIFDDQFSVERPDGSNFTLKIRSTKLEDSAMYFCASSGLAGIPGELFFGEGSRLTVL.